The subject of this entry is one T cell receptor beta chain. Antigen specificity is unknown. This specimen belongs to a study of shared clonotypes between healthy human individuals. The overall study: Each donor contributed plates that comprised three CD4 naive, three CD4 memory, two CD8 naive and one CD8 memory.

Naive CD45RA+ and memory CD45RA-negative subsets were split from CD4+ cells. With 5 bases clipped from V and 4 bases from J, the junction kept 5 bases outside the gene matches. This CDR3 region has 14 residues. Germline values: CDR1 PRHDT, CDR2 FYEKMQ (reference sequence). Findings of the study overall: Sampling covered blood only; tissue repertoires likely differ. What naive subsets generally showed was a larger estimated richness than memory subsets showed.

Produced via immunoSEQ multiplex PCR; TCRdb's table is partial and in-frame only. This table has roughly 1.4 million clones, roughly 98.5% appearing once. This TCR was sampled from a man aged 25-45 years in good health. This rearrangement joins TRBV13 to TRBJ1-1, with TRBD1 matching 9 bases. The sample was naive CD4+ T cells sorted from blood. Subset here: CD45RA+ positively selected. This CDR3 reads CASSLQGAPTEAFF. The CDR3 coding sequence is TGTGCCAGCAGCCTACAGGGGGCGCCCACTGAAGCTTTCTTT.